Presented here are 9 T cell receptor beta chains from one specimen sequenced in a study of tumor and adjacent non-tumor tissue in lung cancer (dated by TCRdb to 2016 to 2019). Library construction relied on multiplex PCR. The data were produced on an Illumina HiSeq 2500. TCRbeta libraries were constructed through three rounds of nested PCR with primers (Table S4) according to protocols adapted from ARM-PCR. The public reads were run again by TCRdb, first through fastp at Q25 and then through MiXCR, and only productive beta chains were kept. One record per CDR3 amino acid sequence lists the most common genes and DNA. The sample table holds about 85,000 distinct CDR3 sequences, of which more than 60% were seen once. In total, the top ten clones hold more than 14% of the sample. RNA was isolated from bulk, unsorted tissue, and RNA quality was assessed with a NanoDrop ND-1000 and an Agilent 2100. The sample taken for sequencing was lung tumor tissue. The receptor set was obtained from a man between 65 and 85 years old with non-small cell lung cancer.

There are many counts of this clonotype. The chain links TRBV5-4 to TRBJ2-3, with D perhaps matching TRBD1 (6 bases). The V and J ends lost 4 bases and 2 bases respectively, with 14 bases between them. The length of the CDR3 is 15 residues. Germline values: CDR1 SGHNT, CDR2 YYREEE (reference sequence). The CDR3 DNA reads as TGTGCCAGCAGCCAACAGGGTAGGGACACAGATACGCAGTATTTT. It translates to CASSQQGRDTDTQYF.

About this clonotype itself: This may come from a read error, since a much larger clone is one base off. Here the CDR3 reads CAWSRTGSYEQYF. The CDR3 DNA follows: TGTGCCTGGTCGAGGACAGGATCCTACGAGCAGTACTTC. This rearrangement joins TRBV30 to TRBJ2-7; TRBD1 aligns across 7 bases. V was pared by 5 bases and J by 1 base, with 5 bases of the junction left unmatched. CDR1 and CDR2 (germline): GTSNPN, SVGIG (reference sequence). The CDR3 is made up of 13 amino acids. Variable domain in full (rest from reference TRBV30 and TRBJ2-7): SQTIHQWPATLVQPVGSPLSLECTVEGTSNPNLYWYRQAAGRGLQLLFYSVGIGQISSEVPQNLSASRPQDRQFILSSKKLLLSDSGFYLCAWSRTGSYEQYFGPGTRLTVT.

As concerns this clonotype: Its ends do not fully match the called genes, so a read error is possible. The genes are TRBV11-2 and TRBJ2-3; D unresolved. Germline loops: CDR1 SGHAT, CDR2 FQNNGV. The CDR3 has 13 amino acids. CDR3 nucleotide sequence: TGTGCCAACAGCCGGCTAAATGTAGATACGCAGTATTTT. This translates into CANSRLNVDTQYF.

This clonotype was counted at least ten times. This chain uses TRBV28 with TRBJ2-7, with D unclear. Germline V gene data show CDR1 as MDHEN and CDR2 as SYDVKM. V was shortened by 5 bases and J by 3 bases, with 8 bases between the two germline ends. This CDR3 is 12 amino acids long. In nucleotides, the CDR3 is TGTGCCAGCAGTAAACAGATCTACGAGCAGTACTTC. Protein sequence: CASSKQIYEQYF.

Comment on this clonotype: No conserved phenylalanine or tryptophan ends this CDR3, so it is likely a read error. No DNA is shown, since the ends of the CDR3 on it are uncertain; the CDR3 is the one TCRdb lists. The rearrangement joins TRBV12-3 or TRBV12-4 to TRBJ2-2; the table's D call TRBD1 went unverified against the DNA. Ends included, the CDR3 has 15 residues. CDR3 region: CASTLGGPNTGELFV.

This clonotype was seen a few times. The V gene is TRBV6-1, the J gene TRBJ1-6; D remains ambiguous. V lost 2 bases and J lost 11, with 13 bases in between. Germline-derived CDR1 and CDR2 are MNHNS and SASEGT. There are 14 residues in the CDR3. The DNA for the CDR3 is TGTGCCAGCAGTGAACTGGGGAGAGGTCCACCCCTCCACTTT. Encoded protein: CASSELGRGPPLHF.

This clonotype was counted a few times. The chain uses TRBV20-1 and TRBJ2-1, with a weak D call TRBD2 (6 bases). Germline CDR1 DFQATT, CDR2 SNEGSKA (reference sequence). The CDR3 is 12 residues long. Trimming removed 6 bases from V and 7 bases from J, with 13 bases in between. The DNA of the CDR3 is TGCAGTGCCGTCCCCCGGGGGAATGAGCAGTTCTTC. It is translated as CSAVPRGNEQFF.

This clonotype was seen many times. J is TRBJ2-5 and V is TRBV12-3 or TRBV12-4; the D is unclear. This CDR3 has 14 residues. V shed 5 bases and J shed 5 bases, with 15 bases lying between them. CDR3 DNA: TGTGCCAGCAGTACGATGGACCGCTCTGAGACCCAGTACTTC. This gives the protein CASSTMDRSETQYF.

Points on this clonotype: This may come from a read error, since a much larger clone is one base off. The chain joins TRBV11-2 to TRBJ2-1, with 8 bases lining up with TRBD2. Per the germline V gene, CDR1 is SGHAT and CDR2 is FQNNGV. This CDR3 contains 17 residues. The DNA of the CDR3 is TGTGCCAGCAACTTATTTGCTAGCGGGTTCTCCTACAATGAGCAGTTCTTC. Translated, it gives CASNLFASGFSYNEQFF.